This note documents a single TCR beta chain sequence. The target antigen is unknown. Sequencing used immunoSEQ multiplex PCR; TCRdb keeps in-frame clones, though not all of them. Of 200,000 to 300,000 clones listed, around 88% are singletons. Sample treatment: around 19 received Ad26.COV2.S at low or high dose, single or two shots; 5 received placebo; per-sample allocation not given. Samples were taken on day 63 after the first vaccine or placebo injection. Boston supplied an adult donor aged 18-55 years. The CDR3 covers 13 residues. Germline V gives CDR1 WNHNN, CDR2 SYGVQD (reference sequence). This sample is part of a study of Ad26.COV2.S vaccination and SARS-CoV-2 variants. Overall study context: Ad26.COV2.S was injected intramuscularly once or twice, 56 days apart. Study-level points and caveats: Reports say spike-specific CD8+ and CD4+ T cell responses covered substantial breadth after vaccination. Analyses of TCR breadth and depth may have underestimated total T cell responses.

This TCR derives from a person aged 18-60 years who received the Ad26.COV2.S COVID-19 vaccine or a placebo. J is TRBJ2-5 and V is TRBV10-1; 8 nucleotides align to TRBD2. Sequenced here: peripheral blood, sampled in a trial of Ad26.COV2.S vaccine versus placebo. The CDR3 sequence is CVSTSGGRETQYF. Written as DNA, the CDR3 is TGCGTCTCAACTAGCGGCGGACGAGAGACCCAGTACTTC.